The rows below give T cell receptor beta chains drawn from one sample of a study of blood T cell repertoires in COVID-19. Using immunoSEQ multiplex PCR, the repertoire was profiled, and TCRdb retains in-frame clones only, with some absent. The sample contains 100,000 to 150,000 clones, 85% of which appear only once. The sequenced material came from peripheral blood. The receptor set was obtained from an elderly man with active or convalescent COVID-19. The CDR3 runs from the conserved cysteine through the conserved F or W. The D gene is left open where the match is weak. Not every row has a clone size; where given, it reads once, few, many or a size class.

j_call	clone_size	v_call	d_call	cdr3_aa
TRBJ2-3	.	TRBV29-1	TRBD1	CSVERGGLDTQYF
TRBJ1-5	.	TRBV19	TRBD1	CASRTNRGNQPQHF
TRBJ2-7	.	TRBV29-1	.	CSVGTGSSYEQYF
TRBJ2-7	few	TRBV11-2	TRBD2	CASSSMLAGGPSYF
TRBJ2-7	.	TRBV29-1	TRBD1	CSVEGQGAGDEQYF
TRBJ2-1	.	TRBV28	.	CASSFQGSSYNEQFF
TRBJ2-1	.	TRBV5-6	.	CASSWSRGEQFF
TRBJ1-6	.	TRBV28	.	CASIDRSSYNSPLHF
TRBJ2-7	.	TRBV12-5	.	CASGLVQGSPHF
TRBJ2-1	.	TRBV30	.	CAWSRRRNTYNEQFF
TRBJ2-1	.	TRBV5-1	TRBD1	CASSLDGTANNEQFF
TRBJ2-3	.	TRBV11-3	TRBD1	CATSDRVGDTQYF
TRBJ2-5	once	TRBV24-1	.	CATSDLRDGFQETQYF
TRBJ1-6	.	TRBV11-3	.	CASNLYQGQGNSPLHF
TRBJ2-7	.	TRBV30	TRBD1	CAWNPGQSYEQYF
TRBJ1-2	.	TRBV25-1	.	CASSETGGYTF
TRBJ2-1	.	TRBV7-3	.	CASSLAGSSYNEQFF
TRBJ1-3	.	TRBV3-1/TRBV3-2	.	CASSRGRHSGNTIYF
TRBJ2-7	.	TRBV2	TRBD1	CASNIRQGAYEQYF
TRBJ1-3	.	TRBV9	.	CASSVATRLSNTIYF
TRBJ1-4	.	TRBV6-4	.	CASSDPRAATNEKLFF
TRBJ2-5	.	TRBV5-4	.	CASSRGQGGQETQYF
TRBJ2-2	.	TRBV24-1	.	CATSDFGRGNTGELFF
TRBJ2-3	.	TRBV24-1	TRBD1	CATSDLRTGGDTQYF
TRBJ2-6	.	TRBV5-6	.	CASSLTYRAGANVLTF
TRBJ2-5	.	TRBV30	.	CAWSWQGVETQYF
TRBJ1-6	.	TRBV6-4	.	CASSAQVGQINSPLHF
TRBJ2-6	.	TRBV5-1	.	CASSLVGGRVSGANVLTF
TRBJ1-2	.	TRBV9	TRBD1	CASSSTGAAGYTF
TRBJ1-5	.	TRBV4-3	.	CASSQSREQPQHF
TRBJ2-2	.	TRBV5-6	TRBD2	CASSSGLTNTGELFF